A selection of T cell receptor beta chains follows, all from one sample in a study of response to subunit inactivated influenza vaccine. TCRdb re-derived calls from the RT-PCR reads in MiXCR, one entry per CDR3 protein. The table records 430,000 or so distinct CDR3 sequences, approximately 11% of them present only once. The sequenced sample was PBMCs from blood, obtained more than 35 days after vaccination. These receptors were collected from a man in his forties or fifties who received an inactivated influenza vaccine. Each CDR3 is given with its conserved first and last residue. Size values are once, few and many counts, or a class for expanded clones, and some rows have none.

CDR3: CASSPWGGTEAFF; size: few; J: TRBJ1-1; V: TRBV5-4
CDR3: CANSQRGFEAFF; size: NA; J: TRBJ1-1; V: TRBV7-2
CDR3: CASSQYRDIYNEQFF; size: few; J: TRBJ2-1; V: TRBV18
CDR3: CAISGTVYNEQFF; size: few; J: TRBJ2-1; V: TRBV10-3
CDR3: CASSYSWTETYEQYF; size: few; J: TRBJ2-7; V: TRBV7-2
CDR3: CASSPGTGKNIQYF; size: many; J: TRBJ2-4; V: TRBV12-3/TRBV12-4
CDR3: CASSGGQNFYNEQFF; size: few; J: TRBJ2-1; V: TRBV7-8
CDR3: CSVQKQASEAFF; size: NA; J: TRBJ1-1; V: TRBV29-1
CDR3: CAISATESSYNEQFF; size: few; J: TRBJ2-1; V: TRBV10-3
CDR3: CSVEIWAGVRSYNEQFF; size: few; J: TRBJ2-1; V: TRBV29-1
CDR3: CASSSYYRDREVGELFF; size: few; J: TRBJ2-2; V: TRBV7-9
CDR3: CASSLAPYRGGNYGYTF; size: NA; J: TRBJ1-2; V: TRBV7-2
CDR3: CASSQDPRYSSASSYNEQFF; size: many; J: TRBJ2-1; V: TRBV4-2
CDR3: CASSLASGRAYNEQFF; size: few; J: TRBJ2-1; V: TRBV3-1
CDR3: CATSEGAGNYGYTF; size: NA; J: TRBJ1-2; V: TRBV24-1
CDR3: CASSQRPSPYNEQFF; size: NA; J: TRBJ2-1; V: TRBV14
CDR3: CASALGVSGANVLTF; size: few; J: TRBJ2-6; V: TRBV28
CDR3: CASSLETGGESPLHF; size: few; J: TRBJ1-6; V: TRBV7-6
CDR3: CASSRTSGRGDTQYF; size: few; J: TRBJ2-3; V: TRBV7-9
CDR3: CAINQEGGTGELFF; size: many; J: TRBJ2-2; V: TRBV10-3
CDR3: CASSQAGGPSEQFF; size: few; J: TRBJ2-1; V: TRBV18
CDR3: CSVADLETQYF; size: many; J: TRBJ2-5; V: TRBV29-1
CDR3: CASSLVAGQGYNEQFF; size: few; J: TRBJ2-1; V: TRBV12-3/TRBV12-4
CDR3: CASKASGPTDTQYF; size: NA; J: TRBJ2-3; V: TRBV6-2/TRBV6-3
CDR3: CASRPVIATDTQYF; size: NA; J: TRBJ2-3; V: TRBV11-2
CDR3: CASSHGTSYEQYF; size: few; J: TRBJ2-7; V: TRBV4-2
CDR3: CASSREGHGELFF; size: many; J: TRBJ2-2; V: TRBV7-2
CDR3: CASSATIAGPPNF; size: NA; J: TRBJ2-4; V: TRBV18
CDR3: CASTRDSSSYNEHFF; size: once; J: TRBJ2-1; V: TRBV5-1
CDR3: CASSLAYGGGQEEKLFF; size: NA; J: TRBJ1-4; V: TRBV5-8
CDR3: CASSATGNNYGYTF; size: NA; J: TRBJ1-2; V: TRBV11-1
CDR3: CASIGSSRNTQYF; size: few; J: TRBJ2-3; V: TRBV28
CDR3: CASSPWGGTSGNTIYF; size: few; J: TRBJ1-3; V: TRBV4-3
CDR3: CASSKTGYSNQPQHF; size: few; J: TRBJ1-5; V: TRBV12-3/TRBV12-4
CDR3: CASSQVAANEQFF; size: few; J: TRBJ2-1; V: TRBV4-1
CDR3: CASSRIPDYLEGGAGELFF; size: NA; J: TRBJ2-2; V: TRBV6-1
CDR3: CASTESANTGELFF; size: NA; J: TRBJ2-2; V: TRBV5-1
CDR3: CASSRSGASSYNEQFF; size: many; J: TRBJ2-1; V: TRBV28
CDR3: CASTPRRGETQYF; size: many; J: TRBJ2-5; V: TRBV11-2
CDR3: CATSDPSMGLHQPQHF; size: few; J: TRBJ1-5; V: TRBV24-1
CDR3: CASSRGTSEAYF; size: many; J: TRBJ2-7; V: TRBV7-9
CDR3: CASNSRGDTQYF; size: NA; J: TRBJ2-3; V: TRBV7-2
CDR3: CASSSRDKSYNEQFF; size: NA; J: TRBJ2-1; V: TRBV12-3/TRBV12-4
CDR3: CASSQYPGTENQPQHF; size: once; J: TRBJ1-5; V: TRBV4-1
CDR3: CASSSTLVRATEQFF; size: NA; J: TRBJ2-1; V: TRBV6-5
CDR3: CASSGTSGVNEQFF; size: few; J: TRBJ2-1; V: TRBV10-1
CDR3: CSARGDNNQPQHF; size: many; J: TRBJ1-5; V: TRBV20-1
CDR3: CASRGHYELAGFYEQYF; size: NA; J: TRBJ2-7; V: TRBV11-2
CDR3: CASSSGSGSTGELFF; size: NA; J: TRBJ2-2; V: TRBV12-3/TRBV12-4
CDR3: CASQQGIGNEQFF; size: NA; J: TRBJ2-1; V: TRBV2
CDR3: CASSPGAAAGIYSGANVLTF; size: NA; J: TRBJ2-6; V: TRBV14
CDR3: CASSVTVYNEQFF; size: NA; J: TRBJ2-1; V: TRBV7-6
CDR3: CASGSWGAYSGTSYEQYF; size: many; J: TRBJ2-7; V: TRBV6-2/TRBV6-3
CDR3: CASSLAPHNEQFF; size: many; J: TRBJ2-1; V: TRBV7-7
CDR3: CSAETGSSVQPQHF; size: few; J: TRBJ1-5; V: TRBV20-1